Below are 18 T cell receptor beta chains sequenced from a single sample in a study of radiotherapy plus CTLA-4 blockade in lung cancer (dated by TCRdb to between 2018 and 2020). The library came from the immunoSEQ multiplex PCR assay. The table comes from immuneACCESS by way of TCRdb, which keeps in-frame sequences with V and J called. Part of the clones is missing from these tables; in studies checked, under half for an unresolved V gene and the rest for unknown reasons. The sample records over 80,000 clones, about 88% of which are singletons. The top ten constitute approximately 15% of the sample. Material: peripheral blood, obtained from a patient treated with radiotherapy plus ipilimumab. These receptors originate from a human donor with non-small cell lung cancer that progressed on radiotherapy plus ipilimumab.

The chain combines TRBV20-1 with TRBJ1-1; D gene ambiguous. Germline V gene lookup returns CDR1 DFQATT and CDR2 SNEGSKA (reference sequence). There are 11 residues in the CDR3. The germline V and J ends were trimmed by 0 bases and 6 bases, with 5 bases remaining between them. The chain's CDR3 is CSARDAAEAFF. The CDR3 nucleotides are TGCAGTGCTAGAGATGCGGCTGAAGCTTTCTTT.

The chain joins TRBV4-2 to TRBJ2-3, with D possibly being TRBD2 (5 bases). CDR1 LGHNA and CDR2 YNFKEQ come from the germline V gene. The CDR3 has 13 amino acids. Trimming shortened V by 7 bases and J by 0 bases, and 8 bases separated the two germline ends. CDR3: CASTSGSTDTQYF. The CDR3 DNA sequence: TGTGCCAGCACGTCGGGAAGCACAGATACGCAGTATTTT.

A few counts support this clone. V usage is TRBV18 and J usage is TRBJ1-3; D ambiguous. CDR3 length: 17 residues. The germline gives CDR1 KGHSH, CDR2 LQKENI. The V end lost 3 bases, the J end lost 0 bases, and 15 bases lay between the germline ends. Here the CDR3 reads CASSPSVSRSSGNTIYF. DNA of the CDR3: TGTGCCAGCTCACCTTCCGTCAGCAGAAGCTCTGGAAACACCATATATTTT. The full variable domain, rest sourced from reference TRBV18 and TRBJ1-3, is NAGVMQNPRHLVRRRGQEARLRCSPMKGHSHVYWYRQLPEEGLKFMVYLQKENIIDESGMPKERFSAEFPKEGPSILRIQQVVRGDSAAYFCASSPSVSRSSGNTIYFGEGSWLTVV.

The gene calls are TRBV5-1 and TRBJ1-2; 9 positions agree with TRBD1. V was clipped by 0 bases and J by 6 bases; unmatched bases: 9. The V gene's germline CDR1 is SGHRS and CDR2 YFSETQ. This CDR3 has 16 residues. The CDR3 loop reads CASSLGAPGQGNGYTF. The DNA of the CDR3 is TGCGCCAGCAGCTTGGGGGCTCCGGGACAGGGAAATGGCTACACCTTC. Full variable domain (outside the CDR3, taken from reference TRBV5-1 and TRBJ1-2): KAGVTQTPRYLIKTRGQQVTLSCSPISGHRSVSWYQQTPGQGLQFLFEYFSETQRNKGNFPGRFSGRQFSNSRSEMNVSTLELGDSALYLCASSLGAPGQGNGYTFGSGTRLTVV.

The V gene is TRBV2, the J gene TRBJ1-2, with no clear D. From germline, CDR1 is SNHLY and CDR2 FYNNEI. V lost 1 base and J 14 bases, leaving 11 bases between the germline ends. The CDR3 sequence is 11 residues long. As DNA, the CDR3 is TGTGCCAGCAGTGAAGTGGCAGGCTTTACCTTC. This codes for CASSEVAGFTF.

The gene calls are TRBV18 and TRBJ1-2; D is ambiguous. The CDR3 is made up of 14 amino acids. Trimming took off 3 bases at V and 4 bases at J, with 12 bases between the two ends. Germline V gives CDR1 KGHSH, CDR2 LQKENI. CDR3 DNA: TGTGCCAGCTCACCGGGCCGCAGCGGCTATGGCTACACCTTC. Protein sequence: CASSPGRSGYGYTF.

The chain joins TRBV10-3 to TRBJ1-3; D remains unclear. The V and J ends lost 6 bases and 0 bases respectively, with 9 bases between them. CDR3 length: 14 residues. Germline lookup yields CDR1 ENHRY and CDR2 SYGVKD. Here the CDR3 reads CAISKEYSGNTIYF. The DNA of the CDR3 is TGTGCCATCAGCAAGGAATACTCTGGAAACACCATATATTTT.

The rearrangement links TRBV7-2 to TRBJ2-2; 8 bases line up with TRBD2. Germline V lookup: CDR1 SGHTA, CDR2 FQGNSA. Unmatched junction bases numbered 9, after V lost 5 bases and J lost 4 bases. The CDR3 runs 16 residues. CDR3 nucleotides: TGTGCCAGCAGCCCCCCGGGGGGGCGGGTCACCGGGGAGCTGTTTTTT. Protein: CASSPPGGRVTGELFF.

This clone was counted a single time. The V gene is TRBV5-4, the J gene TRBJ2-2; 11 bases agree with TRBD1. J gave up 5 bases and V 4 bases, and 7 bases lay outside the gene matches. The CDR3 extends over 16 amino acids. Germline V gene data show CDR1 as SGHNT and CDR2 as YYREEE (reference sequence). This CDR3 reads CASSLGQGAQTGELFF. The CDR3 bases are TGTGCCAGCAGCCTTGGACAGGGGGCGCAAACCGGGGAGCTGTTTTTT.

This chain joins TRBV10-3 and TRBJ2-3; D uncertain. Trimming removed 4 bases at V and 4 bases at J, with 15 bases between. Germline V gene sequence: CDR1 ENHRY, CDR2 SYGVKD. The CDR3 has 15 residues. CDR3 sequence: CAISGDSAYPDTQYF. CDR3 DNA sequence: TGTGCCATCAGTGGTGACTCGGCCTACCCAGATACGCAGTATTTT.

The V gene is TRBV6-5, the J gene TRBJ1-1; 10 positions match TRBD1. Germline trimming cut 4 bases from V and 6 bases from J; bases unmatched to any gene: 8. Germline CDR1 is MNHEY and CDR2 is SVGAGI. The CDR3 loop spans 15 amino acids. In nucleotides, the CDR3 is TGTGCCAGCAGTTTTCGGGACAGGGGTAGGGCTGAAGCTTTCTTT. This sequence encodes CASSFRDRGRAEAFF.

The genes are TRBV5-1 and TRBJ1-1; weak D call: TRBD1 (6 bases). V gave up 4 bases and J gave up 0 bases, with 16 bases separating them. The V gene's germline CDR1 is SGHRS and CDR2 YFSETQ. This CDR3 has 16 residues. CDR3: CASSDRGTGLNTEAFF. CDR3 nucleotides: TGCGCCAGCAGCGATCGGGGAACAGGGTTGAACACTGAAGCTTTCTTT.

CDR3 DNA sequence: TGTGCCAGCAGTCCCTGGACGGGAAATGAAAAACTGTTTTTT. Protein: CASSPWTGNEKLFF. The chain joins TRBV27 to TRBJ1-4; the D is unclear. This CDR3 is 14 amino acids long. V dropped 5 bases and J dropped 5 bases, with 12 bases sitting between them. Germline V gene sequence: CDR1 MNHEY, CDR2 SMNVEV (reference sequence).

The CDR3 here is CASSAPTGTGFYEQYF. Here the CDR3 DNA reads TGTGCCAGCAGCGCACCAACCGGGACAGGGTTCTACGAGCAGTACTTC. The rearrangement uses TRBV9 and TRBJ2-7; 9 nucleotides line up with TRBD1. In germline, CDR1 is SGDLS, CDR2 YYNGEE. This CDR3 is built from 16 residues. V shed 3 bases and J 3 bases; nucleotides not matched to a gene: 10.

Written as DNA, the CDR3 is TGTGCCAGCATCCCGGCTGGGTTCAGCCACACTGAAGCTTTCTTT. This sequence encodes CASIPAGFSHTEAFF. The chain employs TRBV7-2 and TRBJ1-1; the D is unclear. V lost 7 bases and J 3 bases, leaving 18 bases between the germline ends. There are 15 residues in the CDR3. The germline V gene encodes CDR1 SGHTA and CDR2 FQGNSA.

The chain is built from TRBV7-2 and TRBJ2-2; D possibly corresponds to TRBD1 (5 bases). This CDR3 region has 15 residues. Germline V lookup: CDR1 SGHTA, CDR2 FQGNSA. V shed 3 bases and J shed 6 bases, with 14 bases lying between them. The CDR3 nucleotides are TGTGCCAGCAGCTTGGGGCAGGGATTCGCCGGGGAGCTGTTTTTT. Translation gives CASSLGQGFAGELFF. The whole variable domain, remainder taken from reference TRBV7-2 and TRBJ2-2, is GAGVSQSPSNKVTEKGKDVELRCDPISGHTALYWYRQSLGQGLEFLIYFQGNSAPDKSGLPSDRFSAERTGGSVSTLTIQRTQQEDSAVYLCASSLGQGFAGELFFGEGSRLTVL.

The rearrangement links TRBV4-2 to TRBJ1-2; no definite D call. CDR1 and CDR2 (germline): LGHNA, YNFKEQ. V was clipped by 0 bases and J by 4 bases, with 15 bases between them. The CDR3 totals 16 residues. CDR3 DNA: TGTGCCAGCAGCCAAGATCCCGTTGGGGATATCTATGGCTACACCTTC. Translation gives CASSQDPVGDIYGYTF.

This chain joins TRBV4-1 and TRBJ2-7; D uncertain. The CDR3 length is 14 residues. Trimming took 0 bases from V and 4 from J, leaving 10 bases between them. Per the germline V gene, CDR1 is MGHRA and CDR2 is YSYEKL. The CDR3 is CASSQDMGPYEQYF. Written as DNA, the CDR3 is TGCGCCAGCAGCCAAGATATGGGCCCTTACGAGCAGTACTTC.